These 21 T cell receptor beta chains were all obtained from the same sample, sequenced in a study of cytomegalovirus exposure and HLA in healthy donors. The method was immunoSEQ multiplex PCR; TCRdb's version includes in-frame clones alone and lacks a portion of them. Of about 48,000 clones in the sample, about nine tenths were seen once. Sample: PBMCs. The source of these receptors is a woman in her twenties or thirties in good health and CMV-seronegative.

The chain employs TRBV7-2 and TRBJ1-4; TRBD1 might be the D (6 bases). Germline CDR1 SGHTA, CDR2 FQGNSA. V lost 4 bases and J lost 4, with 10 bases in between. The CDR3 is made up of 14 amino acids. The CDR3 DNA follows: TGTGCCAGCAGCTACAGGGCGAGTAATGAAAAACTGTTTTTT. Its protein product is CASSYRASNEKLFF.

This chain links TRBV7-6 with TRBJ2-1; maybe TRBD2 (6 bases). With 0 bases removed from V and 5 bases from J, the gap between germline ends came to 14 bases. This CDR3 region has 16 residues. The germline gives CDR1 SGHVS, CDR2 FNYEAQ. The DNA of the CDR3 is TGTGCCAGCAGCTTAGCGGCGGGAAGATCGGACAATGAGCAGTTCTTC. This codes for CASSLAAGRSDNEQFF.

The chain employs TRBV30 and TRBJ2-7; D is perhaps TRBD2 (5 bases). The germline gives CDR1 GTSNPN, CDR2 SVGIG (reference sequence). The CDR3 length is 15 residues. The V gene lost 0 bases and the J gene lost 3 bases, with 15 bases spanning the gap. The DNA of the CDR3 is TGTGCCTGGAGTGTCACGGGGTTAGGGCACTACGAGCAGTACTTC. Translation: CAWSVTGLGHYEQYF. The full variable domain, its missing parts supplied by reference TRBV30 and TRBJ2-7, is SQTIHQWPATLVQPVGSPLSLECTVEGTSNPNLYWYRQAAGRGLQLLFYSVGIGQISSEVPQNLSASRPQDRQFILSSKKLLLSDSGFYLCAWSVTGLGHYEQYFGPGTRLTVT.

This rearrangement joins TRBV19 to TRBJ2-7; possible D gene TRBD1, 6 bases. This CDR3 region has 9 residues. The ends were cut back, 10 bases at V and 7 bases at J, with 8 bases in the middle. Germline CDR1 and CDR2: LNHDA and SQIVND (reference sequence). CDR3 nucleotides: TGTGCCACCCAGGGGGAGCAGTACTTC. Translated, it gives CATQGEQYF.

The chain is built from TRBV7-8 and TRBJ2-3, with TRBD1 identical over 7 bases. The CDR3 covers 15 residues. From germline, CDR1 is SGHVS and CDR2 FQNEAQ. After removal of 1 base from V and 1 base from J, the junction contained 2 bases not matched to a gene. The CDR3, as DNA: TGTGCCAGCAGCTTAGAAGGACAGGGCACAGATACGCAGTATTTT. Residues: CASSLEGQGTDTQYF. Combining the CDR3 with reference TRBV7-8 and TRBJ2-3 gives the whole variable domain GAGVSQSPRYKVAKRGQDVALRCDPISGHVSLFWYQQALGQGPEFLTYFQNEAQLDKSGLPSDRFFAERPEGSVSTLKIQRTQQEDSAVYLCASSLEGQGTDTQYFGPGTRLTVL.

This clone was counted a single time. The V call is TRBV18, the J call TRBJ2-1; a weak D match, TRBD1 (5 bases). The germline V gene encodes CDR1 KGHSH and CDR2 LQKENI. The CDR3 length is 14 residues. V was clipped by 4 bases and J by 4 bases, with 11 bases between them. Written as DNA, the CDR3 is TGTGCCAGCTCACAGGCAGGGTCTTACAATGAGCAGTTCTTC. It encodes CASSQAGSYNEQFF.

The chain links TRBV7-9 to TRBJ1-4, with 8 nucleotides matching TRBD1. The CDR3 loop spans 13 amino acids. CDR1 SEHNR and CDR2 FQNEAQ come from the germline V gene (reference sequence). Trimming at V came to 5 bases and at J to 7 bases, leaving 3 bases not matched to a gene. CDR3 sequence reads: CASSPGQGEKLFF. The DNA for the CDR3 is TGTGCCAGCAGCCCCGGACAGGGTGAAAAACTGTTTTTT.

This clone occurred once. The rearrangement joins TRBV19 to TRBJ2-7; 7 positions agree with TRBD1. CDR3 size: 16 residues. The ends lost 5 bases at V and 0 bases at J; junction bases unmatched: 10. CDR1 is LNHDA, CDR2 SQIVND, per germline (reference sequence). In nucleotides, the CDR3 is TGTGCCAGTAGTCCCCTCCAGACAGGGCCCTCCTACGAGCAGTACTTC. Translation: CASSPLQTGPSYEQYF. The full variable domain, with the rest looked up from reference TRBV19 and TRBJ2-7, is DGGITQSPKYLFRKEGQNVTLSCEQNLNHDAMYWYRQDPGQGLRLIYYSQIVNDFQKGDIAEGYSVSREKKESFPLTVTSAQKNPTAFYLCASSPLQTGPSYEQYFGPGTRLTVT.

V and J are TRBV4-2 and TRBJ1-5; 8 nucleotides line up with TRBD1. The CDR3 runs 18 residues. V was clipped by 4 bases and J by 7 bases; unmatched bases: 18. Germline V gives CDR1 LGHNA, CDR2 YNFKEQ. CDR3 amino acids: CASSPGDRLVLRGQPQHF. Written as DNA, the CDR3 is TGTGCCAGCAGCCCCGGGGACAGGTTAGTCCTGCGGGGCCAGCCCCAGCATTTT.

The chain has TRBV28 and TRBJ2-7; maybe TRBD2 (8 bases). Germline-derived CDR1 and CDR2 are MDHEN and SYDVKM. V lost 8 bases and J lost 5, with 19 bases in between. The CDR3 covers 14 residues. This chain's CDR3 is CASGPGGGGDEQYF. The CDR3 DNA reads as TGTGCCAGCGGGCCGGGAGGGGGCGGAGACGAGCAGTACTTC.

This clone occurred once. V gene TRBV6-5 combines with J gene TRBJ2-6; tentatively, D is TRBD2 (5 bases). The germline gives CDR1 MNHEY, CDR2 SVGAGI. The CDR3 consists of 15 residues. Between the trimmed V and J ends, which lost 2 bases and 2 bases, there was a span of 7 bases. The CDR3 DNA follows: TGTGCCAGCAGTTACGCGGGCCCTGGGGCCAACGTCCTGACTTTC. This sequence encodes CASSYAGPGANVLTF.

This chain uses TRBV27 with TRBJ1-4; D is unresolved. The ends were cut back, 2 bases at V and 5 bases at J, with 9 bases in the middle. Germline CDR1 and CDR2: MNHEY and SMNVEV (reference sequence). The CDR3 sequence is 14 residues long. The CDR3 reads CASSLNSWNEKLFF. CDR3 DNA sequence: TGTGCCAGCAGTTTAAACAGCTGGAATGAAAAACTGTTTTTT.

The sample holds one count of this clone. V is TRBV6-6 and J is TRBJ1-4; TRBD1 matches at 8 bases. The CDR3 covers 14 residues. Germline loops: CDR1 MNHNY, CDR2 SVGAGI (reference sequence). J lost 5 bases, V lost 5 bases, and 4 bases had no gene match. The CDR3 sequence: CASSLDRVNEKLFF. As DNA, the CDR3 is TGTGCCAGCAGTCTGGACAGGGTAAATGAAAAACTGTTTTTT.

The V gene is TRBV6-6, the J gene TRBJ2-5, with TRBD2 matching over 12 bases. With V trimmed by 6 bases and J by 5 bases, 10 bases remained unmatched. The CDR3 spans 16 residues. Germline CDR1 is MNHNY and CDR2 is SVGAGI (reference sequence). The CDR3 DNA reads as TGTGCCAGCAGCCGTCCCACTAGCGGGAGGCTGGAGACCCAGTACTTC. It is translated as CASSRPTSGRLETQYF.

The DNA for the CDR3 is TGTGCCAGCAGCTTGGAGCGACTAGCGGGAGGAAACAATGAGCAGTTCTTC. Translated, it gives CASSLERLAGGNNEQFF. The chain joins TRBV11-2 to TRBJ2-1; 13 nucleotides match TRBD2. Germline-derived CDR1 and CDR2 are SGHAT and FQNNGV. The CDR3 sequence is 17 residues long. Trimming took 3 bases from V and 5 from J; bases not matched to a gene: 7. The whole variable domain, filled in from reference TRBV11-2 and TRBJ2-1, reads EAGVAQSPRYKIIEKRQSVAFWCNPISGHATLYWYQQILGQGPKLLIQFQNNGVVDDSQLPKDRFSAERLKGVDSTLKIQPAKLEDSAVYLCASSLERLAGGNNEQFFGPGTRLTVL.

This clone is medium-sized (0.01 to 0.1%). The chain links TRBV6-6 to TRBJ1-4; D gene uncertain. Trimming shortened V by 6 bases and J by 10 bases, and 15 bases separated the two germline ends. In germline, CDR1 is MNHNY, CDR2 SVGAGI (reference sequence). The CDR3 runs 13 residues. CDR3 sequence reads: CASSSSAGGKLFF. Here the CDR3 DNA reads TGTGCCAGCAGCTCCTCGGCCGGCGGAAAACTGTTTTTT.

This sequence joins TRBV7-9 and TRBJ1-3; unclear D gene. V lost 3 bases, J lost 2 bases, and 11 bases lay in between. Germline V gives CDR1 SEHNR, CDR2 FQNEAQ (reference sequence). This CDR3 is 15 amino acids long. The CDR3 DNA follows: TGTGCCAGCAGCTTGCTCGAGGGAGCTGGAAACACCATATATTTT. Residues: CASSLLEGAGNTIYF.

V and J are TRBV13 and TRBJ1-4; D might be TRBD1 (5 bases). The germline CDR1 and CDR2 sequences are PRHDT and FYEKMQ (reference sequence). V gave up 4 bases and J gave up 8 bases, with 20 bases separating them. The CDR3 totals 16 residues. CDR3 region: CASSYRLQGNEEKLFF. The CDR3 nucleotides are TGTGCCAGCAGCTACCGACTCCAGGGTAACGAAGAAAAACTGTTTTTT. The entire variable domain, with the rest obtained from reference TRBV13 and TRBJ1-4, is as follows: AAGVIQSPRHLIKEKRETATLKCYPIPRHDTVYWYQQGPGQDPQFLISFYEKMQSDKGSIPDRFSAQQFSDYHSELNMSSLELGDSALYFCASSYRLQGNEEKLFFGSGTQLSVL.

For the CDR3, the DNA is TGTGCCAGCAATATAGGACAGGGCTTGAACACTGAAGCTTTCTTT. It yields the protein CASNIGQGLNTEAFF. The chain has TRBV6-5 and TRBJ1-1; 8 nucleotides align to TRBD1. The CDR3 has 15 residues. V trimming: 7 bases; J trimming: 0 bases; junction bases outside the gene matches: 7. CDR1 MNHEY and CDR2 SVGAGI come from the germline V gene.

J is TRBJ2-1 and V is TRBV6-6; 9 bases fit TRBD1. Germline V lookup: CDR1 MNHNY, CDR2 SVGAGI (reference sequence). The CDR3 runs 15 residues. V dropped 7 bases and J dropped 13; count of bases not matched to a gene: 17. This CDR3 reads CASTLRTPDRGQQFF. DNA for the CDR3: TGTGCCAGCACCTTGAGGACACCGGACAGGGGCCAACAGTTCTTC.

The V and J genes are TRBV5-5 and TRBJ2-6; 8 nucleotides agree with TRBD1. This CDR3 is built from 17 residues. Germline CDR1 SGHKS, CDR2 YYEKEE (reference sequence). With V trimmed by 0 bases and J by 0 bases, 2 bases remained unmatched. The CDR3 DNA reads TGTGCCAGCAGCTTGGGGACAGGGATCTCTGGGGCCAACGTCCTGACTTTC. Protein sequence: CASSLGTGISGANVLTF.